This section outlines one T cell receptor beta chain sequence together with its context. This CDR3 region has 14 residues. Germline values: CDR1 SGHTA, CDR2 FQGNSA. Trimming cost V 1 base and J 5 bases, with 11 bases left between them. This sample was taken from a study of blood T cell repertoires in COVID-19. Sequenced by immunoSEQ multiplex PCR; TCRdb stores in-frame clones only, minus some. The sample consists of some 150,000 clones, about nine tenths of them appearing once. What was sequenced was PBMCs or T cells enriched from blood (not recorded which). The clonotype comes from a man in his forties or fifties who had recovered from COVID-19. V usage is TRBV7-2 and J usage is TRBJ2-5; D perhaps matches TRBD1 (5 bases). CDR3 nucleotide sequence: TGTGCCAGCAGCTTAGGGGGCGCCACGGAGACCCAGTACTTC. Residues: CASSLGGATETQYF.